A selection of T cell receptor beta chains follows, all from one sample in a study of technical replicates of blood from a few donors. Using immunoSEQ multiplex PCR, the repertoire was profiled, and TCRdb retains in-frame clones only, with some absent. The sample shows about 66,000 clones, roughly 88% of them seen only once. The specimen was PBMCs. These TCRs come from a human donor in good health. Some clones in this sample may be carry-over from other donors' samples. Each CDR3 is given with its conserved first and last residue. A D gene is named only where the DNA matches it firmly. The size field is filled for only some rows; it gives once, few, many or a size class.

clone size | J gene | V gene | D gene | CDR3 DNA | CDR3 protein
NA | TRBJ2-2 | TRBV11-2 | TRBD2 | TGTGCCAGCAGCTCCCCGCTAGCGGGACACGGGGAGCTGTTTTTT | CASSSPLAGHGELFF
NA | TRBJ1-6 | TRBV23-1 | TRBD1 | TGCGCCAGCAGCCCGACAGGGGGCAATAATTCACCCCTCCACTTT | CASSPTGGNNSPLHF
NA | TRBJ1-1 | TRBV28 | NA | TGTGCCAGCAGTTTCGCTCCCACTGACAGTACTATGAACACTGAAGCTTTCTTT | CASSFAPTDSTMNTEAFF
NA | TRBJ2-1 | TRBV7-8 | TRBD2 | TGTGCCAGCAGCTTAGTGGGGGGGGGACACAATGAGCAGTTCTTC | CASSLVGGGHNEQFF
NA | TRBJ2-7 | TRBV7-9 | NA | TGTGCCAGCAGCTCCTCTTCCGGCTCCTACGAGCAGTACTTC | CASSSSSGSYEQYF
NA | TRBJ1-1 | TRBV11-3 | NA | TGTGCCAGCAGCTTAGCTGGAGGATTTGAAGCTTTCTTT | CASSLAGGFEAFF
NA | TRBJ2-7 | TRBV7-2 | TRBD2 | TGTGCCAGCAGCTCCCAAGCGGGGCCCTACGAGCAGTACTTC | CASSSQAGPYEQYF
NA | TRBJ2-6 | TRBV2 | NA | TGTGCCAGCACCGGCCAGGGCTCTGGGGCCAACGTCCTGACTTTC | CASTGQGSGANVLTF
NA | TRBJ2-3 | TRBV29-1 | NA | TGCAGCGTTGACCGGACAGATACGCAGTATTTT | CSVDRTDTQYF
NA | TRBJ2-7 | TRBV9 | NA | TGTGCCAGCAGCGTAGGTAAGACTACCTACGAGCAGTACTTC | CASSVGKTTYEQYF
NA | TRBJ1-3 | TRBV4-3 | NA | TGCGCCAGCAGCCGCTTCGACAGAGACTCTGGAAACACCATATATTTT | CASSRFDRDSGNTIYF
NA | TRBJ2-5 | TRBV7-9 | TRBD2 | TGTGCCAGCAGCTTAAAGGGGGGACTAGCGGAGGCCCAGTACTTC | CASSLKGGLAEAQYF
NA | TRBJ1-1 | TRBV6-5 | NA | TGTGCCAGCAGTTACGGAGGCGTAACTGAAGCTTTCTTT | CASSYGGVTEAFF
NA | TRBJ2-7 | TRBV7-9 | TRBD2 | TGTGCCAGCAGCTCAGGACTAGCGGGAGTCATCTACGAGCAGTACTTC | CASSSGLAGVIYEQYF
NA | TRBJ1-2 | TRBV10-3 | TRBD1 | TGTGCCATCAGTGAGTCTTTTCGGACAGGAGAGGGCTACACCTTC | CAISESFRTGEGYTF
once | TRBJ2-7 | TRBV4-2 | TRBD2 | TGTGCCAGCAGCCAAGGGGGGGGAAGGGGATCGTACGAGCAGTACTTC | CASSQGGGRGSYEQYF
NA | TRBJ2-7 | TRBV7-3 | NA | TGTGCCAGCAGGGAACAGTCGACGGTGGAGCAGTACTTC | CASREQSTVEQYF
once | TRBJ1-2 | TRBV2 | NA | TGTGCCAGCGCGCGCGACTATGGCTACACCTTC | CASARDYGYTF
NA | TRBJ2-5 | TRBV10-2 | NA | TGCGCCAGCAGCGGAGGCCCCGACGGGGTTATTTCCGAAGAGACCCAGTACTTC | CASSGGPDGVISEETQYF
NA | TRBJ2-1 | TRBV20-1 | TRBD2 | TGCAGTGCTGGACTAGCCAATGAGCAGTTCTTC | CSAGLANEQFF
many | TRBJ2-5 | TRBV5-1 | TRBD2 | TGCGCCAGCAGCTACTACAGCGGGGGGCAAGAGACCCAGTACTTC | CASSYYSGGQETQYF
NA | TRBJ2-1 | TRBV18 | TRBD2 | TGTGCCAGCTCACCCCTTCCTAGCGGGAACAATGAGCAGTTCTTC | CASSPLPSGNNEQFF
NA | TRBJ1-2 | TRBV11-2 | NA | TGTGCCAGCAGCTTAGGGAACCCAAGTCAGGGTGGCTACACCTTC | CASSLGNPSQGGYTF
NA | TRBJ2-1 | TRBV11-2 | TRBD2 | TGTGCCAGCAGAAGACTAGCGGGGCCGTACAATGAGCAGTTCTTC | CASRRLAGPYNEQFF
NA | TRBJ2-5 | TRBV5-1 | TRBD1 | TGCGCCAGCCGCCCCGGGACAGGGTCAGAGACCCAGTACTTC | CASRPGTGSETQYF
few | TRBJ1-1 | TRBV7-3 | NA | TGTGCCAGCAGCTTTGCGATGAACACTGAAGCTTTCTTT | CASSFAMNTEAFF
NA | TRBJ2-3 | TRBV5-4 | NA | TGTGCCAGCAGCTTGCCCGGCACAGATACGCAGTATTTT | CASSLPGTDTQYF